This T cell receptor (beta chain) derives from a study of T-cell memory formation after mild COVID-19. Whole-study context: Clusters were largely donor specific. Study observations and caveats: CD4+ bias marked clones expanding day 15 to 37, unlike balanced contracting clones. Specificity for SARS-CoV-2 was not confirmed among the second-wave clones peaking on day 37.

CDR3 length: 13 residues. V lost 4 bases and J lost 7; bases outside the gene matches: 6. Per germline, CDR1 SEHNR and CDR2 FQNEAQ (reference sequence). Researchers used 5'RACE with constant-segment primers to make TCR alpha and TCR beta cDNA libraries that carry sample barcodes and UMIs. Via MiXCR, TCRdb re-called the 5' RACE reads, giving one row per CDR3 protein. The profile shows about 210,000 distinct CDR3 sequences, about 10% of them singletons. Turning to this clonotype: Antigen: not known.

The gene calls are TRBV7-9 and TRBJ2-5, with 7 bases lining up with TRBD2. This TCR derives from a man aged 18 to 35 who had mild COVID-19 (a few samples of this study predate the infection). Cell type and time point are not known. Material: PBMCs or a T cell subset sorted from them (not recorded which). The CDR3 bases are TGTGCCAGCAGCTCGACTAGCCGTGGGACCCAGTACTTC. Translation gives CASSSTSRGTQYF.